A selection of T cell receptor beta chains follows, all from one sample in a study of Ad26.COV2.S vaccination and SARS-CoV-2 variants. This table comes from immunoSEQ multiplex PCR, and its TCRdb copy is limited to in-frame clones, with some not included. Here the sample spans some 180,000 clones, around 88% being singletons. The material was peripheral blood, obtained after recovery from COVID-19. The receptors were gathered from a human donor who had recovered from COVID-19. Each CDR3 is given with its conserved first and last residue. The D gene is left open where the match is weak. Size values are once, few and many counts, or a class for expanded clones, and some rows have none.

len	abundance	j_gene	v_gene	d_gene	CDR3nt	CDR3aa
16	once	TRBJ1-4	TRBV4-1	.	TGCGCCAGCAGCCAAGCAGTAGGACGGGAGGATGAAAAACTGTTTTTT	CASSQAVGREDEKLFF
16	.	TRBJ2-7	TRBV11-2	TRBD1	TGTGCCAGCAGCACAGGGACAGCCTCCAGCTCCTACGAGCAGTACTTC	CASSTGTASSSYEQYF
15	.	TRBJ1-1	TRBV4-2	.	TGTGCCAGCAGTCTTACCATTACAGGGTCCACTGAAGCTTTCTTT	CASSLTITGSTEAFF
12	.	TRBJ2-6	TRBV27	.	TGTGCCAGCAGCGGAGGGGCCAACGTCCTGACTTTC	CASSGGANVLTF
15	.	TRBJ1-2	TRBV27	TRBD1	TGTGCCAGCAGTCTATTGGGACAGCTTAACTATGGCTACACCTTC	CASSLLGQLNYGYTF
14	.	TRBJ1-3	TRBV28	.	TGTGCCAGCAGGTTCGGGGGGTCTGGAAACACCATATATTTT	CASRFGGSGNTIYF
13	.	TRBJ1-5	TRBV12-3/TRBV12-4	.	TGTGCCAGCAGTATTGGGGGCAATCAGCCCCAGCATTTT	CASSIGGNQPQHF
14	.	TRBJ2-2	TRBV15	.	TGTGCCACCAGCAGAGATCTTGTCACCGGGGAGCTGTTTTTT	CATSRDLVTGELFF
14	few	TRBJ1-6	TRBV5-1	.	TGCGCCAGCAGCTTGGCCGGGACCAATTCACCCCTCCACTTT	CASSLAGTNSPLHF
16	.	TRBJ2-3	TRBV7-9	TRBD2	TGTGCCAGCAGCTTTAAAGCGGGAGGGCCAAGAGATACGCAGTATTTT	CASSFKAGGPRDTQYF
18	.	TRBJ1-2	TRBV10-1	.	TGCGCCAGCAGTGACCCGGGCTGGGACACGATTCCAATATATGGCTACACCTTC	CASSDPGWDTIPIYGYTF
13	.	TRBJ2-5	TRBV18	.	TGTGCCAGCTCAACGTGGACAAGTCAGACCCAGTACTTC	CASSTWTSQTQYF
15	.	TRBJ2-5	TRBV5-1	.	TGCGCCAGCAGCTTTTCGGGACAACTACAAGAGACCCAGTACTTC	CASSFSGQLQETQYF
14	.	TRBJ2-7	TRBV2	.	TGTGCCAGCAACGAAAATGAGCCGCTTGGGGAGCAGTACTTC	CASNENEPLGEQYF
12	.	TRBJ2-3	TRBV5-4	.	TGTGCCAGCAGCGGGACCACAGATACGCAGTATTTT	CASSGTTDTQYF
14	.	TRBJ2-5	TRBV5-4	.	TGTGCCAGCAGCTCTCCCGGGGTCGGAGAGACCCAGTACTTC	CASSSPGVGETQYF
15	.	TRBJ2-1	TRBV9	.	TGTGCCAGCAGCGTTCAGGGGGGCACCTACAATGAGCAGTTCTTC	CASSVQGGTYNEQFF
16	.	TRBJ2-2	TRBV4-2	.	TGTGCCAGCAGCCAGGAAGACATAACGAACACCGGGGAGCTGTTTTTT	CASSQEDITNTGELFF
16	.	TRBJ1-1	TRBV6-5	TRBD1	TGTGCCAGCAGTTACGCCCCGACAGGGCCCAACACTGAAGCTTTCTTT	CASSYAPTGPNTEAFF
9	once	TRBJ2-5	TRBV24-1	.	TGTGCCACCCTAGGGGACCAGTACTTC	CATLGDQYF
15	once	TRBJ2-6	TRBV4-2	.	TGTGCCAGCAGCCAAGAGCTCACGGGGTTCAACGTCCTGACTTTC	CASSQELTGFNVLTF
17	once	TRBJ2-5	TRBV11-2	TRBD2	TGTGCCAGCAGCTTTCGGACTAGCGGGGCCAAACAAGAGACCCAGTACTTC	CASSFRTSGAKQETQYF
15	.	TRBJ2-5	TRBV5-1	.	TGCGCCAGCAGCTTGGTTGCGGGTCTCGGTGAGACCCAGTACTTC	CASSLVAGLGETQYF
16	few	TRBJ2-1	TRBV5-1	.	TGCGCCAGCAAGGTGGGGGGGCCAACCTCCTACAATGAGCAGTTCTTC	CASKVGGPTSYNEQFF
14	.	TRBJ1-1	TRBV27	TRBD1	TGTGCCAGCAGTAAGGGGACAGTGCACACTGAAGCTTTCTTT	CASSKGTVHTEAFF
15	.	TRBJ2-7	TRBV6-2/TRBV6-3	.	TGTGCCAGCAGTAATATCACTCGTGTATCCTACGAGCAGTACTTC	CASSNITRVSYEQYF
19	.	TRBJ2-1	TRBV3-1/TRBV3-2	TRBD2	TGTGCCAGCAGCCAAGATATTCCCCTGGGGCGGGGGGCCTACAATGAGCAGTTCTTC	CASSQDIPLGRGAYNEQFF
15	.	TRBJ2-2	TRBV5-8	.	TGTGCCAGCAGCTTGGAGGGGCGGAACACCGGGGAGCTGTTTTTT	CASSLEGRNTGELFF
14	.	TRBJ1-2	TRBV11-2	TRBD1	TGTGCCAGCAGCCCTGGGGACAGTAACTATGGCTACACCTTC	CASSPGDSNYGYTF
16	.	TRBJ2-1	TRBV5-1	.	TGCGCCAGCAGCTCTACCGGGGAATCCCTTACCAATGAGCAGTTCTTC	CASSSTGESLTNEQFF
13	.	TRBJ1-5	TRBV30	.	TGTGCCTGGAGTGAAAGGGACAATAGGCCCCAGCATTTT	CAWSERDNRPQHF
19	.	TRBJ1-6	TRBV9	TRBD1	TGTGCCAGCAGCGTAAACCCCGACGGGGACAGCTCCTATAATTCACCCCTCCACTTT	CASSVNPDGDSSYNSPLHF
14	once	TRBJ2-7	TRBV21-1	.	TGTGCCAGCATCGTACAGGGGGGAAGGAACGAGCAGTACTTC	CASIVQGGRNEQYF
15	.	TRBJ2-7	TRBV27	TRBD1	TGTGCCAGCAGTTTAAGGGACAGGGGGCTCTACGAGCAGTACTTC	CASSLRDRGLYEQYF
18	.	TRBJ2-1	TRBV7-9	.	TGTGCCAGCAGCTTAACGGGGAACCAGGCGAGCTCCTACAATGAGCAGTTCTTC	CASSLTGNQASSYNEQFF
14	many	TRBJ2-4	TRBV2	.	TGTGCCAGCAGTGAAAAGATAACCAAAAACATTCAGTACTTC	CASSEKITKNIQYF
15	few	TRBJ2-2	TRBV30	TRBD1	TGTGCCTGGAAGGTGGGGGACAGGGACACCGGGGAGCTGTTTTTT	CAWKVGDRDTGELFF
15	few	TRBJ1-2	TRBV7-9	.	TGTGCCAGCAGCCTAGGTCGGGGGTTCTACTATGGCTACACCTTC	CASSLGRGFYYGYTF
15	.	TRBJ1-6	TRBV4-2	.	TGTGCCAGCAGCCAAGTGTCCGGGGAAAGCTCACCCCTCCACTTT	CASSQVSGESSPLHF
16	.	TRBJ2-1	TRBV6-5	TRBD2	TGTGCCAGCAGTTACCACGGGACTAGCGGGGTGGATGAGCAGTTCTTC	CASSYHGTSGVDEQFF
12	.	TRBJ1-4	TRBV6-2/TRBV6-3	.	TGTGCCAGCAGTTACTCGGGGGAAAAACTGTTTTTT	CASSYSGEKLFF
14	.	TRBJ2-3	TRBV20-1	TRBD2	TGCAGTGCTAGTGGCGGGGGTACCGCAGATACGCAGTATTTT	CSASGGGTADTQYF
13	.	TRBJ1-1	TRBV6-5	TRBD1	TGTGCCAGCAACAGACAGGGAACAAATGAAGCTTTCTTT	CASNRQGTNEAFF
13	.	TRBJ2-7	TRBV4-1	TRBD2	TGCGCCAGCAGCCCGGGGGGACTCTACGAGCAGTACTTC	CASSPGGLYEQYF
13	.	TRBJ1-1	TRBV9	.	TGTGCCAGCAGCGTCAAGGGGTCGACTGAAGCTTTCTTT	CASSVKGSTEAFF
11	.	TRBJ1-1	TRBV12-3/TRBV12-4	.	TGTGCCAGCAGTTACCTCATTGAAGCTTTCTTT	CASSYLIEAFF
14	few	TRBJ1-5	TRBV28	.	TGTGCCAGCCGAGGGATGAGGAGCAATCAGCCCCAGCATTTT	CASRGMRSNQPQHF
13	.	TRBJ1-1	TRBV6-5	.	TGTGCCAGCAGTTACTCGGCAGGGAAGGAAGCTTTCTTT	CASSYSAGKEAFF
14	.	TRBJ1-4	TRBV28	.	TGTGCCAGCAGTTTATATAGGGCGGGTGAAAAACTGTTTTTT	CASSLYRAGEKLFF
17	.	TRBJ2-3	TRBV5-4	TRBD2	TGTGCCAGCAGCTCACCCTCCCAGCGGGGGGCTGGAGATACGCAGTATTTT	CASSSPSQRGAGDTQYF
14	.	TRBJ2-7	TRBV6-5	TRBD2	TGTGCCAGCAGTTACTTGAAAGCGGGAGCCGAGCAGTACTTC	CASSYLKAGAEQYF
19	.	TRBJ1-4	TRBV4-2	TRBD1	TGTGCCAGCAGCCAAGATAGACAGGGGATACGGGCAACTAATGAAAAACTGTTTTTT	CASSQDRQGIRATNEKLFF
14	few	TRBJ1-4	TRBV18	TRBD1	TGTGCCAGCTCGGTGTCAGGGGGTAATGAAAAACTGTTTTTT	CASSVSGGNEKLFF
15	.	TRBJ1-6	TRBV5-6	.	TGTGCCAGCAGCCACTCTGGAGGCGGGAATTCACCCCTCCACTTT	CASSHSGGGNSPLHF
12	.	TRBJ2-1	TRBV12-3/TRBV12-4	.	TGTGCCAGCACCACCATGGGGCCCCCCACGTTCTTC	CASTTMGPPTFF
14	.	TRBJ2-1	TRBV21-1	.	TGTGCCAGCAGCAAAGGCCCCCTAGGGGATGAGCAGTTCTTC	CASSKGPLGDEQFF
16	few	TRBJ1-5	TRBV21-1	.	TGTGCCAGCAGCCTCCCGGGGAGAACAGGTGGTCAGCCCCAGCATTTT	CASSLPGRTGGQPQHF